The 10 T cell receptor beta chains below were found in one sample sequenced in a study of cytomegalovirus exposure and HLA in healthy donors. Vbeta (60) and Jbeta (13) primers were used in the PCR. Profiled with immunoSEQ multiplex PCR; TCRdb holds only in-frame clones, not every one. This table has roughly 120,000 clones, about 80% appearing once. The sample taken for sequencing was PBMCs. These receptors were taken from a human donor in good health.

The J gene is TRBJ1-2, the V gene TRBV9; no definite D call. The CDR3 totals 11 residues. In germline, CDR1 is SGDLS, CDR2 YYNGEE. V dropped 3 bases and J dropped 8 bases, with 8 bases sitting between them. The CDR3 DNA follows: TGTGCCAGCAGCGACTACCTAGGCTACACCTTC. Translation gives CASSDYLGYTF.

The chain uses TRBV5-5 and TRBJ2-7; 8 bases fit TRBD2. Germline-derived CDR1 and CDR2 are SGHKS and YYEKEE (reference sequence). J gave up 1 base and V 0 bases, and 3 bases lay outside the gene matches. The CDR3 runs to 15 residues. The CDR3 reads CASSLGGTSSYEQYF. For the CDR3, the DNA is TGTGCCAGCAGCTTGGGGGGGACTAGTTCCTACGAGCAGTACTTC.

The rearrangement links TRBV7-2 to TRBJ1-6; the D is unclear. The V and J ends lost 6 bases and 8 bases respectively, with 14 bases between them. Germline CDR1 is SGHTA and CDR2 is FQGNSA. This CDR3 has 14 residues. CDR3 in amino acids: CASRPGSSDSPLHF. The CDR3, as DNA: TGTGCCAGCAGACCCGGGAGCAGCGATTCACCCCTCCACTTT.

The chain uses TRBV20-1 and TRBJ2-7; the D is unclear. Trimming took off 1 base at V and 4 bases at J, with 5 bases between the two ends. Germline V lookup: CDR1 DFQATT, CDR2 SNEGSKA (reference sequence). This CDR3 region has 11 residues. CDR3 in DNA: TGCAGTGCTAGAGGACAATACGAGCAGTACTTC. Protein: CSARGQYEQYF.

The chain employs TRBV6-6 and TRBJ1-1; D is ambiguous. The CDR3 has 14 amino acids. Trimming removed 0 bases from V and 4 bases from J, with 9 bases in between. Germline values: CDR1 MNHNY, CDR2 SVGAGI (reference sequence). The CDR3 nucleotides are TGTGCCAGCAGTTACTCTCGTTTGGCCACTGAAGCTTTCTTT. Its protein is CASSYSRLATEAFF.

V is TRBV9 and J is TRBJ2-7; TRBD1 agrees at 8 bases. Germline CDR1 reads SGDLS; CDR2 reads YYNGEE. The J segment lost 9 bases and the V segment lost 0 bases, leaving 5 bases of the junction unmatched. The CDR3 is 13 residues long. The CDR3 here is CASSVGQGAGQYF. The DNA for the CDR3 is TGTGCCAGCAGCGTAGGGCAGGGGGCTGGGCAGTACTTC.

The chain is built from TRBV7-8 and TRBJ1-1, with TRBD1 identical over 7 bases. The length of the CDR3 is 13 residues. In germline, CDR1 is SGHVS, CDR2 FQNEAQ. Unmatched junction bases numbered 4, after V lost 7 bases and J lost 2 bases. The CDR3, as DNA: TGTGCCAGCAAGGGACAGCCCAACACTGAAGCTTTCTTT. Protein sequence: CASKGQPNTEAFF.

The chain combines TRBV19 with TRBJ2-3; 13 nucleotides line up with TRBD2. The CDR3 contains 14 residues. V dropped 5 bases and J dropped 6; count of bases not matched to a gene: 2. From germline, CDR1 is LNHDA and CDR2 SQIVND (reference sequence). The CDR3 sequence: CASSRLAGGDTQYF. CDR3 DNA sequence: TGTGCCAGTAGTCGACTAGCGGGGGGTGATACGCAGTATTTT.

The chain has TRBV19 and TRBJ1-1; possible D gene TRBD1, 6 bases. The CDR3 length is 16 residues. V shed 3 bases and J shed 0 bases, with 14 bases lying between them. CDR1 is LNHDA and CDR2 is SQIVND in the germline V gene (reference sequence). The CDR3: CASSIGQGILNTEAFF. CDR3 DNA: TGTGCCAGTAGTATTGGGCAGGGGATTTTGAACACTGAAGCTTTCTTT.

The genes are TRBV5-1 and TRBJ2-5; D not certain. Germline lookup yields CDR1 SGHRS and CDR2 YFSETQ. The CDR3 length is 13 residues. V lost 2 bases and J lost 0, with 5 bases in between. The chain's CDR3 is CASSLTYQETQYF. For the CDR3, the DNA is TGCGCCAGCAGCTTAACTTACCAAGAGACCCAGTACTTC.